These 13 T cell receptor beta chains were sequenced from one sample in a study of a mutant IDH1 vaccine in newly diagnosed glioma. The time point is: week 23, last vaccination. What each vaccine dose contained was 300 ug of mutant IDH1 20-mer peptide, accompanied by topical imiquimod. Data came from immunoSEQ multiplex PCR; TCRdb stores just in-frame clones and leaves some out. The table lists approximately 70,000 clones, around 82% of them singletons. No antigen is known for these receptors. Specimen: PBMCs, collected from a glioma patient whose treatment included an IDH1 peptide vaccine. The receptor set was obtained from a man aged 18 to 30 with glioma.

This sequence joins TRBV9 and TRBJ2-2; tentatively, D is TRBD1 or TRBD2 (7 bases each). CDR1 SGDLS and CDR2 YYNGEE come from the germline V gene. The germline V and J ends were trimmed by 3 bases and 7 bases, with 19 bases remaining between them. The CDR3 runs to 16 residues. CDR3 sequence reads: CASSGEGASDNGELFF. The CDR3 DNA follows: TGTGCCAGCAGCGGGGAGGGGGCTAGCGATAACGGGGAGCTGTTTTTT. Using reference TRBV9 and TRBJ2-2 for the parts outside the CDR3, the full variable domain is DSGVTQTPKHLITATGQRVTLRCSPRSGDLSVYWYQQSLDQGLQFLIQYYNGEERAKGNILERFSAQQFPDLHSELNLSSLELGDSALYFCASSGEGASDNGELFFGEGSRLTVL.

The genes are TRBV27 and TRBJ2-1; no firm D call. This CDR3 has 16 amino acids. Germline CDR1 is MNHEY and CDR2 is SMNVEV (reference sequence). The V end was cut by 0 bases, the J end by 0 bases, with 9 bases between. CDR3 coding DNA: TGTGCCAGCAGTTTATCCTGGACCAGCTCCTACAATGAGCAGTTCTTC. Protein sequence: CASSLSWTSSYNEQFF.

Turning to this clone: Mismatch with germline at one junction end may stem from a read error. This chain uses TRBV7-7 with TRBJ2-2; TRBD2 is a possible D gene (5 bases). The CDR3 runs 16 residues. Germline loops: CDR1 SSHAT, CDR2 FNYEAQ (reference sequence). CDR3: CASSLEGGLPAGELFF. The DNA for the CDR3 is TGTGCTAGCAGCTTAGAAGGCGGACTCCCGGCCGGGGAGCTGTTTTTT.

CDR3 sequence reads: CASNPKTGNSNQPQHF. CDR3 nucleotides: TGTGCCAGCAACCCGAAGACAGGGAATAGCAATCAGCCCCAGCATTTT. This rearrangement joins TRBV28 to TRBJ1-5; TRBD1 agrees at 7 bases. V shed 7 bases, J shed 0 bases, and the junction held 9 bases outside the gene matches. This CDR3 comprises 16 residues. Germline V gene sequence: CDR1 MDHEN, CDR2 SYDVKM.

The J gene is TRBJ1-2, the V gene TRBV5-1, with a possible D match to TRBD1 (5 bases). Germline-derived CDR1 and CDR2 are SGHRS and YFSETQ. This CDR3 is 14 amino acids long. V lost 0 bases and J 7 bases, leaving 13 bases between the germline ends. CDR3 in amino acids: CASSLGQGRRGYTF. The CDR3 DNA is TGCGCCAGCAGCTTGGGCCAGGGACGGCGTGGCTACACCTTC.

CDR3 nucleotide sequence: TGTGCCACCAGCTTAGAAGGGGCCGGCTATGGCTACACCTTC. It is translated as CATSLEGAGYGYTF. V is TRBV15 and J is TRBJ1-2, with D possibly being TRBD1 (5 bases). Per germline, CDR1 LNHNV and CDR2 YYDKDF (reference sequence). This CDR3 comprises 14 residues. With 5 bases removed from V and 4 bases from J, the gap between germline ends came to 14 bases.

CDR3 DNA sequence: TGTGCCAGCAGCCCCCTAGCGGGAGTGTGGAATGAGCAGTTCTTC. Its translation is CASSPLAGVWNEQFF. This chain links TRBV5-6 with TRBJ2-1, with 10 positions matching TRBD2. Germline assignment: CDR1 SGHDT and CDR2 YYEEEE. V was clipped by 4 bases and J by 7 bases; unmatched bases: 8. The CDR3 covers 15 residues.

The V call is TRBV7-6, the J call TRBJ2-3; 13 bases map to TRBD2. In germline, CDR1 is SGHVS, CDR2 FNYEAQ. V trimming: 4 bases; J trimming: 4 bases; junction bases outside the gene matches: 8. This CDR3 contains 17 residues. In nucleotides, the CDR3 is TGTGCCAGCAGCTCCGGACTAGCGGGGGCCTCCTCAGATACGCAGTATTTT. Translating gives CASSSGLAGASSDTQYF.

The chain couples TRBV2 to TRBJ2-5; D gene uncertain. From germline, CDR1 is SNHLY and CDR2 FYNNEI. The CDR3 loop spans 14 amino acids. Trimming left V 2 bases short and J 5 bases short, with 12 bases between. The CDR3 here is CASSEIEWRETQYF. For the CDR3, the DNA is TGTGCCAGCAGTGAAATTGAGTGGCGGGAGACCCAGTACTTC.

J is TRBJ2-3 and V is TRBV30; no clear D. This CDR3 region has 15 residues. CDR1 and CDR2 from the germline V gene are GTSNPN and SVGIG (reference sequence). Trimming removed 1 base at V and 1 base at J, with 12 bases between. This chain's CDR3 is CAWSEQHRGTDTQYF. The CDR3 DNA follows: TGTGCCTGGAGTGAGCAACACCGCGGCACAGATACGCAGTATTTT. Variable domain in full (rest from reference TRBV30 and TRBJ2-3): SQTIHQWPATLVQPVGSPLSLECTVEGTSNPNLYWYRQAAGRGLQLLFYSVGIGQISSEVPQNLSASRPQDRQFILSSKKLLLSDSGFYLCAWSEQHRGTDTQYFGPGTRLTVL.

This chain joins TRBV27 and TRBJ1-1, with D perhaps matching TRBD1 (5 bases). Per germline, CDR1 MNHEY and CDR2 SMNVEV (reference sequence). Deletions cut 5 bases from V and 5 bases from J, with 21 bases between. The CDR3 covers 16 residues. This CDR3 is CASSPLDIGRWTEAFF. The CDR3, as DNA: TGTGCCAGCAGTCCATTGGACATCGGTAGGTGGACTGAAGCTTTCTTT.

This clone has a handful of counts. V gene TRBV10-3 combines with J gene TRBJ1-1; TRBD1 might be the D (5 bases). Germline loops: CDR1 ENHRY, CDR2 SYGVKD. Trimming removed 6 bases from V and 8 bases from J, with 16 bases in between. The CDR3 contains 13 residues. For the CDR3, the DNA is TGTGCCATCAGGGGGGGAGTGGGCCCCGAAGCTTTCTTT. Translating it yields CAIRGGVGPEAFF.

The chain employs TRBV5-1 and TRBJ2-2; the D gene is possibly TRBD1 (5 bases). V was cut by 0 bases and J by 2 bases, with 11 bases left in between. The CDR3 is 16 amino acids. CDR1 SGHRS and CDR2 YFSETQ come from the germline V gene. This CDR3 is CASSLGQGVNTGELFF. DNA of the CDR3: TGCGCCAGCAGCTTGGGGCAGGGTGTTAACACCGGGGAGCTGTTTTTT.